Below are 22 T cell receptor beta chains sequenced from a single sample in a study of T cells in Graves' hyperthyroidism and ophthalmopathy. Amplification targeted TCR beta CDR3 regions from RNA transcripts. HTBI primers were employed in a first-round RT-PCR of the TCR CDR3. TCRdb passed the multiplex PCR reads through MiXCR, listing each CDR3 protein once. The sample lists some 700,000 distinct CDR3 sequences, 17% seen once, with roughly 16% in the top ten. Sequencing was performed on blood. These receptors were obtained from a man over 45 with Graves' hyperthyroidism.

This clonotype came up many times. This chain uses TRBV5-1 with TRBJ2-5, with no clear D. The CDR3 totals 15 residues. Germline CDR1 SGHRS, CDR2 YFSETQ. V shed 0 bases and J shed 3 bases, with 12 bases lying between them. The CDR3 sequence: CASSLEGRAKETQYF. The CDR3 nucleotides read TGCGCCAGCAGCTTGGAGGGCAGAGCCAAAGAGACCCAGTACTTC.

This clonotype was counted ten times or more. The rearrangement links TRBV24-1 to TRBJ2-5, with 7 bases aligning to TRBD1. Germline V lookup: CDR1 KGHDR, CDR2 SFDVKD. With V trimmed by 3 bases and J by 5 bases, 8 bases remained unmatched. This CDR3 contains 15 residues. CDR3 nucleotides: TGTGCCACCAGTGATCCCCTCGAGGGGGCTGAGACCCAGTACTTC. It yields the protein CATSDPLEGAETQYF.

This clonotype was observed many times. J is TRBJ1-2 and V is TRBV2, with D tentatively TRBD1 (5 bases). CDR3 length equals 13 residues. Trimming cost V 6 bases and J 8 bases, with 16 bases left between them. CDR1 and CDR2 from the germline V gene are SNHLY and FYNNEI. As DNA, the CDR3 is TGTGCCAGCAGACGGGACGGGTGGAGCGGCTACACCTTC. Translating gives CASRRDGWSGYTF.

This clonotype was seen at least ten times. The chain has TRBV11-2 and TRBJ2-7; perhaps TRBD1 as D (5 bases). Germline V CDR1 and CDR2: SGHAT, FQNNGV. V was trimmed by 5 bases and J by 4 bases, leaving 18 bases between them. This CDR3 region has 15 residues. CDR3 protein: CASSPVRTSDYEQYF. Written as DNA, the CDR3 is TGTGCCAGCAGCCCCGTTAGGACATCAGATTACGAGCAGTACTTC.

The chain recombines TRBV11-2 with TRBJ2-7; D possibly corresponds to TRBD2 (6 bases). This CDR3 comprises 15 residues. Germline CDR1 is SGHAT and CDR2 is FQNNGV. V was shortened by 5 bases and J by 0 bases, with 14 bases between the two germline ends. The CDR3 sequence: CASSRMDGSSYEQYF. DNA for the CDR3: TGTGCCAGCAGCCGAATGGACGGGAGCTCCTACGAGCAGTACTTC.

V usage is TRBV18 and J usage is TRBJ2-7, with TRBD2 identical over 8 bases. Losses at the gene ends were 0 bases for V and 3 bases for J; bases not matched to a gene: 7. Germline CDR1 KGHSH, CDR2 LQKENI. The CDR3 covers 16 residues. CDR3 in amino acids: CASSPPSLAGNYEQYF. The CDR3 region has the DNA TGTGCCAGCTCACCACCCAGTCTAGCGGGCAACTACGAGCAGTACTTC.

This clonotype was picked up many times. The V call is TRBV30, the J call TRBJ2-1, with 10 bases fitting TRBD1. This CDR3 region has 14 residues. The ends lost 3 bases at V and 7 bases at J; junction bases unmatched: 6. Germline V gene sequence: CDR1 GTSNPN, CDR2 SVGIG (reference sequence). The CDR3 nucleotides read TGTGCCTGGAGACCGGGACAGGGGTGGAATGAGCAGTTCTTC. Residues: CAWRPGQGWNEQFF.

Notes on this clonotype: This could be a read error, since a much larger clone is one nucleotide away. The chain joins TRBV7-9 to TRBJ2-1; 9 bases are shared with TRBD1. Per the germline V gene, CDR1 is SEHNR and CDR2 is FQNEAQ (reference sequence). This CDR3 contains 15 residues. The CDR3, as DNA: TGTGCCAGCAGCTTAGCCGGGACAGGGTTACATGAGCACTTCTTC. Protein: CASSLAGTGLHEHFF.

For this clonotype: A read error may explain this, as a much larger clone is one base away. The chain carries TRBV27 and TRBJ1-4, with D perhaps matching TRBD1 (6 bases). The V gene lost 5 bases and the J gene lost 4 bases, with 14 bases spanning the gap. Germline V gene data show CDR1 as MNHEY and CDR2 as SMNVEV (reference sequence). The CDR3 consists of 15 residues. DNA of the CDR3: TGTGCCAGCAGTAAACCAGGGGCCCATAATGAAAAACTGTTTTTT. It encodes CASSKPGAHNEKLFF.

This clonotype was observed a handful of times. The CDR3 is CASLDAGGYNEQFF. The CDR3, as DNA: TGTGCCAGTCTCGATGCGGGAGGCTACAATGAGCAGTTCTTC. The chain links TRBV19 to TRBJ2-1, with TRBD2 matching over 8 bases. From germline, CDR1 is LNHDA and CDR2 SQIVND (reference sequence). Trimming removed 8 bases from V and 3 bases from J; junction bases left unmatched: 6. The CDR3 is 14 amino acids.

This clonotype was seen ten or more times. CDR3 residues: CASSFTRTGSEAFF. CDR3 nucleotides: TGTGCCAGCAGTTTTACGCGGACAGGGTCTGAAGCTTTCTTT. V usage is TRBV12-3 or TRBV12-4 and J usage is TRBJ1-1; 8 bases are a match to TRBD1. V shed 3 bases and J 6 bases; nucleotides not matched to a gene: 6. The CDR3 length is 14 residues.

The chain has TRBV6-1 and TRBJ2-3; maybe TRBD2 (6 bases). Germline lookup yields CDR1 MNHNS and CDR2 SASEGT. Trimming shortened V by 6 bases and J by 4 bases, and 14 bases separated the two germline ends. The CDR3 runs to 14 residues. This CDR3 is CASSRREKPDTQYF. The CDR3 nucleotides are TGTGCCAGCAGCCGTCGGGAGAAACCAGATACGCAGTATTTT.

This clonotype has a handful of counts. This sequence joins TRBV3-1 and TRBJ1-4; perhaps TRBD1 as D (5 bases). Trimming left V 0 bases short and J 10 bases short, with 9 bases between. CDR1 and CDR2 (germline): LGHDT, YNNKEL (reference sequence). There are 13 residues in the CDR3. CDR3 sequence: CASSQDLRGKLFF. In nucleotides, the CDR3 is TGTGCCAGCAGCCAAGATCTTAGGGGAAAACTGTTTTTT.

This clonotype occurred many times. V and J are TRBV27 and TRBJ2-1; no clear D gene. The germline CDR1 and CDR2 sequences are MNHEY and SMNVEV (reference sequence). There are 14 residues in the CDR3. V gave up 6 bases and J gave up 4 bases, with 13 bases separating them. CDR3 nucleotides: TGTGCCAGCAGCTCCTCTTCCCGGTACAATGAGCAGTTCTTC. Translation: CASSSSSRYNEQFF.

For this clonotype: An end of the junction differs from the germline gene, which may be a read error. This chain uses TRBV28 with TRBJ1-1; 10 bases line up with TRBD1. The CDR3 spans 14 residues. Germline V lookup: CDR1 MDHEN, CDR2 SYDVKM. The CDR3 spells CVSRAGQGGTEAFF. The CDR3 DNA follows: TGTGTCAGCAGGGCCGGACAGGGGGGCACTGAAGCTTTCTTT.

The V call is TRBV15, the J call TRBJ1-6, with D unresolved. CDR3 length: 13 residues. Germline V gene data show CDR1 as LNHNV and CDR2 as YYDKDF (reference sequence). The V end was cut by 2 bases, the J end by 5 bases, with 4 bases between. As DNA, the CDR3 is TGTGCCACCAGCAGACCCAATAATTCACCCCTCCACTTT. Its translation: CATSRPNNSPLHF.

This clonotype was recorded many times. This chain joins TRBV10-1 and TRBJ2-4, with 9 bases aligning to TRBD1. This CDR3 is 14 amino acids long. J lost 8 bases, V lost 4 bases, and 6 bases had no gene match. Germline V CDR1 and CDR2: WNHNN, SYGVQD (reference sequence). The CDR3 DNA reads as TGCGCCAGCAGTGGGGAAAGGGACAGGGACATTCAGTACTTC. Protein: CASSGERDRDIQYF.

In this sample, this clonotype turned up a few times. The J gene is TRBJ2-3, the V gene TRBV29-1, with D perhaps matching TRBD2 (6 bases). V was clipped by 1 base and J by 1 base, with 18 bases between them. In germline, CDR1 is SQVTM, CDR2 ANQGSEA. CDR3 size: 17 residues. The CDR3 DNA reads as TGCAGCGTTGAAGGTCAGGTGCGGGACTCAGGCACAGATACGCAGTATTTT. It translates to CSVEGQVRDSGTDTQYF.

This clonotype was counted at least ten times. The chain combines TRBV20-1 with TRBJ1-1, with D unresolved. The V end was cut by 3 bases, the J end by 1 base, with 15 bases between. The germline V gene has CDR1 DFQATT and CDR2 SNEGSKA (reference sequence). The CDR3 has 15 amino acids. CDR3 residues: CSASVTASGNTEAFF. In DNA form, the CDR3 reads TGCAGTGCTAGTGTCACAGCTTCCGGGAACACTGAAGCTTTCTTT.

This rearrangement joins TRBV12-3 or TRBV12-4 to TRBJ2-3; 7 bases line up with TRBD1. CDR3 size: 13 residues. V lost 5 bases and J lost 8; bases outside the gene matches: 7. This CDR3 reads CASSPDRVGTQYF. CDR3 bases: TGTGCCAGCAGTCCCGACAGGGTTGGTACGCAGTATTTT.

This chain joins TRBV4-3 and TRBJ2-7; D is uncertain. V was trimmed by 4 bases and J by 5 bases, leaving 12 bases between them. The CDR3 runs to 13 residues. Looked up from germline, CDR1 is LGHNA and CDR2 is YSLEER. The chain's CDR3 is CASSLGSANEQYF. The DNA for the CDR3 is TGCGCCAGCAGCCTTGGGTCCGCAAACGAGCAGTACTTC.

This clonotype was detected only a few times. The chain employs TRBV9 and TRBJ2-1; possible D gene TRBD2, 6 bases. The germline V gene encodes CDR1 SGDLS and CDR2 YYNGEE. V gave up 0 bases and J gave up 2 bases, with 15 bases separating them. The CDR3 runs 17 residues. The CDR3 sequence: CASSVELRDSAYNEQFF. In DNA, the CDR3 is TGTGCCAGCAGCGTAGAGTTGCGGGACTCAGCCTACAATGAGCAGTTCTTC.